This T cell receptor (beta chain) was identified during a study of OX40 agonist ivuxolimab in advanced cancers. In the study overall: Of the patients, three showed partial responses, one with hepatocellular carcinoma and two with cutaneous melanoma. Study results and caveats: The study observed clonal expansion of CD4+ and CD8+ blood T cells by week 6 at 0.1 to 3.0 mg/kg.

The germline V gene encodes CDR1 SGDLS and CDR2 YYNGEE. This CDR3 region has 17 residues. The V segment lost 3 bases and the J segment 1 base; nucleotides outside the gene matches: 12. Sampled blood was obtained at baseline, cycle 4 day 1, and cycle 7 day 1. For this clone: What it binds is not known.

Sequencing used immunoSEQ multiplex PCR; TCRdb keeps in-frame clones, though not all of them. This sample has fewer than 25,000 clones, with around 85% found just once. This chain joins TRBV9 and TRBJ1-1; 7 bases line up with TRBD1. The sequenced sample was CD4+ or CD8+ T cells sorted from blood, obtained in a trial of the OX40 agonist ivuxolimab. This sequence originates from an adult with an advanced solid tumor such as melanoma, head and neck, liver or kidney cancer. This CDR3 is CASSGRDSLSWNTEAFF. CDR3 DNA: TGTGCCAGCAGCGGCCGGGACAGCCTAAGCTGGAACACTGAAGCTTTCTTT.